The 30 T cell receptor beta chains presented below share a single source sample, sequenced in a study of identical twins. MiXCR, run by TCRdb on the 5' RACE reads, gives a single entry per CDR3 protein. The sample includes 500,000 to 600,000 distinct CDR3 sequences, 22% seen only once; the top ten take about 0.99%. These data are also associated with another study on T cells expressing NK-cell markers.

Sequenced sample: CD4+ T cells sorted from blood. Source of these receptors: a woman aged 18-29 years in good health.

The rearrangement joins TRBV20-1 to TRBJ2-3; the D gene is possibly TRBD1 (5 bases). The CDR3 sequence is 11 residues long. CDR1 is DFQATT, CDR2 SNEGSKA, per germline (reference sequence). Trimming pared 6 bases from V and 5 bases from J, leaving 9 bases between. CDR3 nucleotide sequence: TGCAGTGCCGCCCAGGGAGATACGCAGTATTTT. Protein product: CSAAQGDTQYF.

This clonotype was seen a handful of times. The chain recombines TRBV9 with TRBJ2-3; perhaps TRBD2 as D (5 bases). CDR1 SGDLS and CDR2 YYNGEE come from the germline V gene. V was cut by 0 bases and J by 5 bases, with 7 bases left in between. This CDR3 has 13 residues. The DNA of the CDR3 is TGTGCCAGCAGCGTAGGACGGGGAGATACGCAGTATTTT. Its translation: CASSVGRGDTQYF.

J is TRBJ2-7 and V is TRBV25-1; D is unclear. V lost 3 bases to trimming and J lost 9 bases, with 21 bases between them. The CDR3 is 15 amino acids. Per the germline V gene, CDR1 is MGHDK and CDR2 is SYGVNS. CDR3 amino acids: CASSDGGRALELQYF. CDR3 sequence (DNA): TGTGCCAGCAGTGATGGTGGGCGAGCCCTCGAGCTGCAGTACTTC.

The rearrangement joins TRBV10-3 to TRBJ2-5; 9 positions agree with TRBD1. Trimming cost V 5 bases and J 1 base; bases outside gene matches: 5. The germline gives CDR1 ENHRY, CDR2 SYGVKD. This CDR3 region has 15 residues. The CDR3 DNA is TGTGCCATCAGTATACGACAGGGGGGCCAAGAGACCCAGTACTTC. This sequence encodes CAISIRQGGQETQYF.

This clonotype was counted ten times or more. The J gene is TRBJ1-1, the V gene TRBV29-1, with a possible D match to TRBD1 (5 bases). V lost 4 bases and J 4 bases, leaving 16 bases between the germline ends. The CDR3 length is 14 residues. Germline loops: CDR1 SQVTM, CDR2 ANQGSEA. CDR3 sequence: CSVVVRGRITEAFF. As DNA, the CDR3 is TGCAGCGTTGTGGTGAGGGGCCGGATCACTGAAGCTTTCTTT.

In its sample, this clonotype was seen a few times. Germline and junction disagree at one end, which may indicate a read error. The chain combines TRBV28 with TRBJ2-1; 11 bases line up with TRBD1. Per the germline V gene, CDR1 is MDHEN and CDR2 is SYDVKM. The CDR3 runs 12 residues. CDR3 nucleotide sequence: TGTGCCACCCGGGACAGGGGGTCCAAAATCCTCTTC. It specifies CATRDRGSKILF.

There are a few counts of this clonotype. The chain uses TRBV10-3 and TRBJ1-1; D might be TRBD1 (5 bases). Germline CDR1 reads ENHRY; CDR2 reads SYGVKD. The V end was cut by 6 bases, the J end by 4 bases, with 9 bases between. This CDR3 contains 12 residues. CDR3 in DNA: TGTGCCATCAGCCTGACAGCCACTGAAGCTTTCTTT. As protein: CAISLTATEAFF.

This clonotype has a handful of counts. This rearrangement joins TRBV20-1 to TRBJ1-5, with TRBD1 as a possible D gene (6 bases). The V end was cut by 4 bases, the J end by 7 bases, with 11 bases between. Germline V gene data show CDR1 as DFQATT and CDR2 as SNEGSKA (reference sequence). This CDR3 is built from 12 residues. The CDR3 here is CSAIGGPQPQHF. CDR3 nucleotides: TGCAGTGCTATTGGGGGCCCGCAGCCCCAGCATTTT.

The V and J genes are TRBV19 and TRBJ2-3; TRBD1 matches 7 bases. The CDR3 is 17 amino acids. V shed 3 bases and J 2 bases; nucleotides not matched to a gene: 11. Per germline, CDR1 LNHDA and CDR2 SQIVND (reference sequence). CDR3 amino acids: CASSISNRGRHTDTQYF. For the CDR3, the DNA is TGTGCCAGTAGTATCTCCAACAGGGGAAGACACACAGATACGCAGTATTTT. Looking up the rest from reference TRBV19 and TRBJ2-3 gives the full variable domain: DGGITQSPKYLFRKEGQNVTLSCEQNLNHDAMYWYRQDPGQGLRLIYYSQIVNDFQKGDIAEGYSVSREKKESFPLTVTSAQKNPTAFYLCASSISNRGRHTDTQYFGPGTRLTVL.

DNA of the CDR3: TGTGCCAGCTCCATTTTGCGGGGACAGGGGAACGACGAGCAGTACTTC. It translates to CASSILRGQGNDEQYF. The chain recombines TRBV18 with TRBJ2-7; 10 positions match TRBD1. Germline V gene sequence: CDR1 KGHSH, CDR2 LQKENI. V was clipped by 6 bases and J by 5 bases; unmatched bases: 13. This CDR3 contains 16 residues.

This chain joins TRBV7-9 and TRBJ2-2; TRBD1 matches at 8 bases. There are 16 residues in the CDR3. In germline, CDR1 is SEHNR, CDR2 FQNEAQ (reference sequence). Trimming cost V 6 bases and J 4 bases; bases outside gene matches: 10. The DNA of the CDR3 is TGTGCCAGCAGAAACCAGGACAGGGCCCCCACCGGGGAGCTGTTTTTT. Translation gives CASRNQDRAPTGELFF.

This clonotype was seen a few times. This chain links TRBV2 with TRBJ2-1, with 11 bases identical to TRBD2. In germline, CDR1 is SNHLY, CDR2 FYNNEI. The CDR3 length is 15 residues. Germline trimming cut 5 bases from V and 9 bases from J; bases unmatched to any gene: 9. The CDR3 is CASSLAGGPLSEQFF. In DNA, the CDR3 is TGTGCCAGCAGTTTAGCGGGAGGGCCGTTAAGTGAGCAGTTCTTC.

This clonotype has a handful of counts. This rearrangement joins TRBV12-3 or TRBV12-4 to TRBJ2-3, with 11 bases matching TRBD2. CDR3 length equals 17 residues. Trimming cost V 5 bases and J 7 bases; bases outside gene matches: 14. This CDR3 reads CASSTQFSSGRKHTQYF. As DNA, the CDR3 is TGTGCCAGCAGTACGCAATTTTCTAGCGGGAGGAAACATACGCAGTATTTT.

The J gene is TRBJ2-1, the V gene TRBV20-1, with a weak D call TRBD2 (6 bases). There are 12 residues in the CDR3. Trimming left V 7 bases short and J 4 bases short, with 11 bases between. Germline V gene lookup returns CDR1 DFQATT and CDR2 SNEGSKA (reference sequence). This CDR3 reads CSGDGGYNEQFF. The DNA of the CDR3 is TGCAGTGGGGATGGGGGGTACAATGAGCAGTTCTTC.

A word on this clonotype: One junction end disagrees with the germline gene, perhaps due to a read error. The chain joins TRBV7-9 to TRBJ2-5, with D unresolved. This CDR3 has 10 amino acids. Germline V gene lookup returns CDR1 SEHNR and CDR2 FQNEAQ (reference sequence). CDR3 sequence: CASEMETRYF. The CDR3 DNA follows: TGTGCCAGCGAGATGGAGACCCGGTACTTC.

The chain joins TRBV29-1 to TRBJ2-7; D might be TRBD1 or TRBD2, each matching 5 bases. The V gene's germline CDR1 is SQVTM and CDR2 ANQGSEA. This CDR3 has 13 amino acids. CDR3 bases: TGCAGTGCAAAAGCGGTTGAGTTGGGGCTACAGTACTTC. Translation: CSAKAVELGLQYF.

This clonotype was recorded at least ten times. J is TRBJ1-2 and V is TRBV7-2, with unresolved D. Germline CDR1 SGHTA, CDR2 FQGNSA. The CDR3 extends over 14 amino acids. Trimming shortened V by 4 bases and J by 8 bases, and 17 bases separated the two germline ends. CDR3 DNA: TGTGCCAGCAGCTCCCAATACCGTTTCCGGGGCTACACCTTC. Translating gives CASSSQYRFRGYTF.

The V call is TRBV7-9, the J call TRBJ1-1; D uncertain. The CDR3 sequence is 11 residues long. V gave up 5 bases and J gave up 8 bases, with 9 bases separating them. Germline V gene lookup returns CDR1 SEHNR and CDR2 FQNEAQ (reference sequence). CDR3 in DNA: TGTGCCAGCAGCCCATTTACGGAAGCTTTCTTT. Residues: CASSPFTEAFF.

The V call is TRBV12-3 or TRBV12-4, the J call TRBJ2-3, with D possibly being TRBD1 or TRBD2 (5 bases each). This CDR3 comprises 17 residues. V was pared by 2 bases and J by 2 bases, with 17 bases between. The CDR3 sequence: CASSLRRDASNTDTQYF. CDR3 coding DNA: TGTGCCAGCAGTTTAAGACGGGACGCCTCTAACACAGATACGCAGTATTTT.

This clonotype was detected only a few times. The V and J genes are TRBV7-6 and TRBJ1-3, with D tentatively TRBD1 (5 bases). There are 16 residues in the CDR3. Per the germline V gene, CDR1 is SGHVS and CDR2 is FNYEAQ. V dropped 1 base and J dropped 7 bases, with 17 bases sitting between them. The CDR3 region has the DNA TGTGCCAGCAGCTTAGAATTCCCTTGGCAGGGCAACACCATATATTTT. The encoded protein is CASSLEFPWQGNTIYF.

Only a few counts were recorded for this clonotype. The gene calls are TRBV30 and TRBJ2-1, with D possibly being TRBD1 or TRBD2 (5 bases each). Trimming removed 8 bases at V and 12 bases at J, with 20 bases between. Germline V gene data show CDR1 as GTSNPN and CDR2 as SVGIG (reference sequence). The CDR3 loop spans 12 amino acids. For the CDR3, the DNA is TGTGCCATGGGACCCAGCCCGTTGGGGCAGTTCTTC. Protein product: CAMGPSPLGQFF.

Only a few counts were recorded for this clonotype. The rearrangement joins TRBV7-2 to TRBJ2-4, with D unclear. CDR1 and CDR2 (germline): SGHTA, FQGNSA. The CDR3 loop spans 16 amino acids. The V and J ends lost 5 bases and 1 base respectively, with 15 bases between them. In nucleotides, the CDR3 is TGTGCCAGCAGCCCAGGACGGGCTCGGGCCAAAAACATTCAGTACTTC. Translating it yields CASSPGRARAKNIQYF.

V usage is TRBV5-5 and J usage is TRBJ2-2, with a possible D match to TRBD1 (6 bases). V was shortened by 3 bases and J by 0 bases, with 12 bases between the two germline ends. CDR3 length equals 16 residues. The germline CDR1 and CDR2 sequences are SGHKS and YYEKEE (reference sequence). The CDR3 loop is CASSSDRSANTGELFF. The CDR3 DNA is TGTGCCAGCAGCTCTGACAGGAGCGCGAACACCGGGGAGCTGTTTTTT.

This clonotype was observed a handful of times. The J gene is TRBJ2-1, the V gene TRBV14, with a tentative D call TRBD2 (6 bases). The CDR3 length is 15 residues. Germline assignment: CDR1 SGHDN and CDR2 FVKESK. Trimming pared 6 bases from V and 0 bases from J, leaving 12 bases between. CDR3 nucleotides: TGTGCCAGCAGGGCTAGCGCCAGCTCCTACAATGAGCAGTTCTTC. It specifies CASRASASSYNEQFF.

This clonotype has more than one count but fewer than ten. The J gene is TRBJ2-1, the V gene TRBV20-1; D gene unclear. This CDR3 region has 13 residues. V was cut by 3 bases and J by 7 bases, with 13 bases left in between. The germline CDR1 and CDR2 sequences are DFQATT and SNEGSKA (reference sequence). The DNA for the CDR3 is TGCAGTGCTAGTGCAGGAATTCGTAATGAGCAGTTCTTC. Its protein product is CSASAGIRNEQFF.

V usage is TRBV10-3 and J usage is TRBJ2-2; 7 bases are shared with TRBD2. After removal of 4 bases from V and 2 bases from J, the junction contained 7 bases not matched to a gene. This CDR3 is 16 amino acids long. Per germline, CDR1 ENHRY and CDR2 SYGVKD. CDR3 coding DNA: TGTGCCATCAGTGTCTCGGGAGGAGGAAACACCGGGGAGCTGTTTTTT. It encodes CAISVSGGGNTGELFF.

This clonotype was detected ten times or more. The chain uses TRBV6-5 and TRBJ2-7, with no clear D. V was shortened by 8 bases and J by 6 bases, with 14 bases between the two germline ends. The CDR3 length is 12 residues. The germline CDR1 and CDR2 sequences are MNHEY and SVGAGI. The CDR3 reads CASLDGVGEQYF. DNA for the CDR3: TGTGCCAGCCTCGATGGAGTTGGCGAGCAGTACTTC.

Written as DNA, the CDR3 is TGTGCCATCCGGGGGGAAGCCGCGTTCGGGGAGCTGTTTTTT. Protein sequence: CAIRGEAAFGELFF. The chain carries TRBV10-3 and TRBJ2-2; 7 positions agree with TRBD2. V trimming: 8 bases; J trimming: 7 bases; junction bases outside the gene matches: 10. The V gene's germline CDR1 is ENHRY and CDR2 SYGVKD. This CDR3 region has 14 residues.

Only a few counts were recorded for this clonotype. The chain is built from TRBV20-1 and TRBJ1-2, with unresolved D. Germline CDR1 reads DFQATT; CDR2 reads SNEGSKA (reference sequence). The V end was cut by 4 bases, the J end by 5 bases, with 14 bases between. This CDR3 has 13 residues. The CDR3: CSAIVDGSYGYTF. For the CDR3, the DNA is TGCAGTGCTATAGTAGACGGATCTTATGGCTACACCTTC.

The sample holds a few counts of this clonotype. The J gene is TRBJ1-6, the V gene TRBV5-1; D is unresolved. There are 16 residues in the CDR3. Per germline, CDR1 SGHRS and CDR2 YFSETQ. The V gene lost 0 bases and the J gene lost 2 bases, with 9 bases spanning the gap. CDR3 region: CASSLAGIPYNSPLHF. Written as DNA, the CDR3 is TGCGCCAGCAGCTTGGCCGGAATTCCCTATAATTCACCCCTCCACTTT.